The 16 T cell receptor beta chains below were found in one sample sequenced in a study of T cell responses to AZD1222 COVID-19 vaccine. TCRdb's copy holds only in-frame clones and misses some; the assay was immunoSEQ multiplex PCR. The repertoire includes 75,000 to 95,000 clones, roughly 89% of them detected once, and roughly 5.2% sits in the top ten. Sample: peripheral blood, taken 28 days after the second AZD1222 dose. These receptors originate from an adult who received the AZD1222 COVID-19 vaccine.

This clone was counted once. This rearrangement joins TRBV6-5 to TRBJ1-6, with a weak D call TRBD1 (5 bases). Germline V gives CDR1 MNHEY, CDR2 SVGAGI. This CDR3 has 16 amino acids. V shed 0 bases and J shed 7 bases, with 13 bases lying between them. CDR3 sequence: CASSYSWDPLNSPLHF. CDR3 in DNA: TGTGCCAGCAGTTACTCCTGGGACCCACTCAATTCACCCCTCCACTTT.

This chain joins TRBV12-3 or TRBV12-4 and TRBJ1-1; D unclear. CDR3 length: 13 amino acids. Deletions cut 5 bases from V and 9 bases from J, with 16 bases between. The CDR3 here is CASSSGEGWKAFF. The CDR3 nucleotides are TGTGCCAGCAGTAGTGGGGAGGGATGGAAAGCTTTCTTT.

This chain joins TRBV11-3 and TRBJ2-7; D is perhaps TRBD2 (6 bases). Germline V gene sequence: CDR1 SGHNT, CDR2 YENEEA. V lost 1 base and J lost 0, with 10 bases in between. This CDR3 comprises 15 residues. CDR3 DNA: TGTGCCAGCAGCTTAGGGGCGGGGAGCTCCTACGAGCAGTACTTC. Protein: CASSLGAGSSYEQYF.

The rearrangement links TRBV19 to TRBJ1-1, with 7 bases aligning to TRBD1. Trimming removed 5 bases from V and 5 bases from J; junction bases left unmatched: 8. The CDR3 is 14 residues long. The germline V gene encodes CDR1 LNHDA and CDR2 SQIVND (reference sequence). CDR3 nucleotides: TGTGCCAGTAGTCCGAGACAGGGATGGACTGAAGCTTTCTTT. Amino acids: CASSPRQGWTEAFF.

This clone was seen once. The chain couples TRBV5-4 to TRBJ2-3; 7 bases line up with TRBD2. Trimming took 1 base from V and 0 from J; bases not matched to a gene: 11. The germline V gene has CDR1 SGHNT and CDR2 YYREEE (reference sequence). This CDR3 is built from 18 residues. The CDR3 reads CASSLRLRTRRSTDTQYF. The CDR3 DNA reads TGTGCCAGCAGCTTGAGGCTTAGGACTAGACGGAGCACAGATACGCAGTATTTT.

V is TRBV5-1 and J is TRBJ1-1; D possibly corresponds to TRBD1 (5 bases). The V end lost 0 bases, the J end lost 1 base, and 10 bases lay between the germline ends. Germline V gene data show CDR1 as SGHRS and CDR2 as YFSETQ. This CDR3 is built from 15 residues. CDR3 region: CASSLAIRENTEAFF. Written as DNA, the CDR3 is TGCGCCAGCAGCTTGGCCATCAGGGAGAACACTGAAGCTTTCTTT.

J is TRBJ1-2 and V is TRBV7-3; TRBD1 matches at 7 bases. The CDR3 has 13 amino acids. Germline V gives CDR1 SGHTA, CDR2 FQGTGA. The V segment lost 5 bases and the J segment 7 bases; nucleotides outside the gene matches: 7. In DNA form, the CDR3 reads TGTGCCAGCAGCATAGACAGGGCCGGTGGCTACACCTTC. This codes for CASSIDRAGGYTF.

This clone came up a few times. The rearrangement joins TRBV28 to TRBJ1-1, with D uncertain. Germline V gene lookup returns CDR1 MDHEN and CDR2 SYDVKM. This CDR3 has 14 amino acids. V lost 2 bases and J 4 bases, leaving 11 bases between the germline ends. The CDR3 sequence: CASSLVGQTTEAFF. The CDR3 DNA reads as TGTGCCAGCAGTTTAGTTGGGCAGACCACTGAAGCTTTCTTT.

About this clone: Germline and junction disagree at one end, which may indicate a read error. Other DNA sequences within the sample encode an identical CDR3. The chain is built from TRBV6-4 and TRBJ1-1, with a tentative D call TRBD1 (6 bases). The CDR3 totals 15 residues. Germline CDR1 and CDR2: MRHNA and SNTAGT. Written as DNA, the CDR3 is TGCGCCAGCAGTGCCTCGGGACAACTGAACACTGAAGCTTTCTTT. It is translated as CASSASGQLNTEAFF.

The genes are TRBV11-1 and TRBJ1-1, with D hard to call. The V gene's germline CDR1 is SGHAT and CDR2 FQDESV (reference sequence). The V gene lost 0 bases and the J gene lost 4 bases, with 9 bases spanning the gap. The CDR3 is 14 residues long. CDR3 loop: CASSLARGGTEAFF. DNA for the CDR3: TGTGCCAGCAGCTTAGCGCGGGGTGGCACTGAAGCTTTCTTT.

The gene calls are TRBV12-3 or TRBV12-4 and TRBJ1-1, with a possible D match to TRBD1 (5 bases). The V end lost 6 bases, the J end lost 2 bases, and 10 bases lay between the germline ends. The CDR3 runs to 13 residues. CDR3 sequence reads: CASRGTDNTEAFF. The CDR3 DNA reads as TGTGCCAGCAGAGGGACGGACAACACTGAAGCTTTCTTT.

The CDR3 here is CASSIEVQFSPLHF. In DNA, the CDR3 is TGTGCCAGTAGTATAGAGGTACAGTTTTCACCCCTCCACTTT. The J gene is TRBJ1-6, the V gene TRBV19; no reliable D call. Germline CDR1 is LNHDA and CDR2 is SQIVND (reference sequence). Trimming shortened V by 0 bases and J by 9 bases, and 9 bases separated the two germline ends. CDR3 length: 14 residues.

This clone was observed once. The chain uses TRBV27 and TRBJ2-5; D may match TRBD1 or TRBD2 (6 bases each). This CDR3 comprises 15 residues. CDR1 and CDR2 (germline): MNHEY, SMNVEV (reference sequence). V was trimmed by 4 bases and J by 5 bases, leaving 17 bases between them. The CDR3 region has the DNA TGTGCCAGCAGTTGGGTAGGGGGGTCCCGGGAGACCCAGTACTTC. Its protein product is CASSWVGGSRETQYF.

The rearrangement links TRBV7-9 to TRBJ2-2; 7 nucleotides align to TRBD2. CDR3 length equals 13 residues. Trimming cost V 6 bases and J 6 bases; bases outside gene matches: 4. Germline V gene lookup returns CDR1 SEHNR and CDR2 FQNEAQ (reference sequence). CDR3 DNA: TGTGCCAGCAGAACCGGGGGGTCCGGGGAGCTGTTTTTT. It codes for CASRTGGSGELFF.

The V and J genes are TRBV7-6 and TRBJ2-5, with 10 positions matching TRBD2. Germline V gives CDR1 SGHVS, CDR2 FNYEAQ. The CDR3 has 17 amino acids. V lost 5 bases to trimming and J lost 0 bases; unmatched junction nucleotides: 9. CDR3 nucleotide sequence: TGTGCCAGCAGCCCACGGCTAGCGGGGGTGTACCAAGAGACCCAGTACTTC. This gives the protein CASSPRLAGVYQETQYF. Filled out from reference TRBV7-6 and TRBJ2-5, the complete variable domain reads GAGVSQSPRYKVTKRGQDVALRCDPISGHVSLYWYRQALGQGPEFLTYFNYEAQQDKSGLPNDRFSAERPEGSISTLTIQRTEQRDSAMYRCASSPRLAGVYQETQYFGPGTRLLVL.

The chain couples TRBV18 to TRBJ1-1, with D hard to call. The CDR3 runs to 19 residues. V was shortened by 1 base and J by 0 bases, with 21 bases between the two germline ends. The V gene's germline CDR1 is KGHSH and CDR2 LQKENI. CDR3 sequence reads: CASSPLGPRLYPMNTEAFF. CDR3 in DNA: TGTGCCAGCTCACCACTAGGACCCCGCTTATATCCCATGAACACTGAAGCTTTCTTT.